This TCR beta chain originates from a study of CD8+CD57+ T cells in acquired aplastic anemia. On the study more broadly: CD4+ and CD8+ cells, once sorted, gave DNA averaging roughly 3 ug. CD4+ cell libraries from healthy donors averaged approximately 9.9 million reads.

Regarding the study as a whole: Patients shared 25 to 35 CD8+ CDR3 sequences with controls. In CD8+ cells, Simpson's diversity showed no significant difference between patients and controls.

Germline CDR1 SEHNR, CDR2 FQNEAQ (reference sequence). The CDR3 length is 14 residues. This clonotype was seen once. What it recognizes is unknown. A single base separates this from a much larger clone, so it may be a read error. For CDR3 and TCR beta VDJ profiling, genomic DNA was the template used. TCRdb passed the reads through MiXCR, listing each CDR3 protein once. The table lists under 250,000 distinct CDR3 sequences, 30% to 40% of them singletons. This receptor was obtained from a human donor in good health, serving as a control. The chain combines TRBV7-9 with TRBJ1-2; 10 positions agree with TRBD1. Sequenced material: sorted CD4+, CD8+, or CD8+CD57+ T cells (not recorded which) from PBMCs. The CDR3 DNA follows: TGTGCCAGCAGCTTACCCCGGACAGGGGGAGGCTGCACCTTC. Its protein product is CASSLPRTGGGCTF.